One sample yielded the 18 T cell receptor beta chains listed below, sequenced in a study of human T cells and chemical hapten exposure. TCRdb reprocessed the RACE reads with MiXCR, giving one entry per CDR3 protein. The table includes 70,000 to 95,000 distinct CDR3 sequences, approximately 8.1% detected once. The time point: healthy volunteer bleed at 6 weeks. Extraction of total RNA was performed on unfractionated whole blood. Sequenced: whole blood. The origin of the receptors is a female donor in good health. Some clones in this sample may be carry-over from other donors' samples.

Regarding this clonotype: This may be a read error: a much more frequent sequence differs by one nucleotide. This chain connects TRBV7-9 to TRBJ2-1; possibly TRBD1 or TRBD2 for D (5 bases each). Germline V gene lookup returns CDR1 SEHNR and CDR2 FQNEAQ (reference sequence). This CDR3 region has 15 residues. CDR3 in amino acids: CASSLPGPIGLEQIF. CDR3 coding DNA: TGTGCCAGCAGCTTACCGGGACCGATCGGGCTAGAGCAGATCTTC.

The chain carries TRBV20-1 and TRBJ1-5, with TRBD1 matching 7 bases. Per germline, CDR1 DFQATT and CDR2 SNEGSKA (reference sequence). The CDR3 is made up of 16 amino acids. V lost 3 bases to trimming and J lost 9 bases; unmatched junction nucleotides: 17. CDR3 sequence: CSARDRLTGETPPQHF. The CDR3 nucleotides are TGCAGTGCTAGGGACAGGCTGACGGGGGAGACTCCGCCCCAGCATTTT.

On this clonotype itself: A much larger clone is a single base away; this may be a read error. The chain links TRBV27 to TRBJ2-7; D not resolved. The CDR3 totals 13 residues. V was pared by 1 base and J by 4 bases, with 8 bases between. Per germline, CDR1 MNHEY and CDR2 SMNVEV (reference sequence). The CDR3: CASSLLRTYEQYF. The CDR3 nucleotides are TGTGCCAGCAGTTTATTGCGGACGTACGAGCAGTACTTC.

This clonotype was seen many times. The V call is TRBV29-1, the J call TRBJ2-5; 8 bases are shared with TRBD1. Germline CDR1 is SQVTM and CDR2 is ANQGSEA. The CDR3 has 14 residues. The trim removed 6 bases at V and 4 bases at J, leaving 10 bases unmatched. CDR3 nucleotides: TGCAGCGTCCGAGGACAGGGTTTTCTAGAGACCCAGTACTTC. This translates into CSVRGQGFLETQYF.

The table lists this clonotype with a few counts. The chain links TRBV28 to TRBJ1-5; tentatively, D is TRBD1 (5 bases). Per the germline V gene, CDR1 is MDHEN and CDR2 is SYDVKM. V was trimmed by 0 bases and J by 3 bases, leaving 15 bases between them. The CDR3 has 17 amino acids. The CDR3 reads CASSLWAAGGDNQPQHF. For the CDR3, the DNA is TGTGCCAGCAGTTTATGGGCAGCCGGGGGGGACAATCAGCCCCAGCATTTT. Supplemented by reference TRBV28 and TRBJ1-5, the full variable domain reads DVKVTQSSRYLVKRTGEKVFLECVQDMDHENMFWYRQDPGLGLRLIYFSYDVKMKEKGDIPEGYSVSREKKERFSLILESASTNQTSMYLCASSLWAAGGDNQPQHFGDGTRLSIL.

The chain has TRBV15 and TRBJ1-3; D gene ambiguous. Germline CDR1 is LNHNV and CDR2 is YYDKDF (reference sequence). There are 17 residues in the CDR3. V lost 2 bases and J 3 bases, leaving 17 bases between the germline ends. This CDR3 is CATSRREGRGGGNTIYF. In nucleotides, the CDR3 is TGTGCCACCAGCAGAAGAGAGGGCAGAGGCGGTGGAAACACCATATATTTT. The full variable domain, completed using reference TRBV15 and TRBJ1-3, is DAMVIQNPRYQVTQFGKPVTLSCSQTLNHNVMYWYQQKSSQAPKLLFHYYDKDFNNEADTPDNFQSRRPNTSFCFLDIRSPGLGDTAMYLCATSRREGRGGGNTIYFGEGSWLTVV.

This clonotype was found many times. The chain employs TRBV29-1 and TRBJ2-2; D might be TRBD1 (5 bases). CDR3 length: 13 residues. V shed 4 bases and J shed 4 bases, with 10 bases lying between them. The germline V gene has CDR1 SQVTM and CDR2 ANQGSEA. CDR3 loop: CSVVDSPTGELFF. The CDR3 nucleotides are TGCAGCGTTGTAGACAGCCCCACCGGGGAGCTGTTTTTT.

In its sample, this clonotype was seen many times. J is TRBJ1-5 and V is TRBV4-2; D is perhaps TRBD1 (5 bases). Germline V CDR1 and CDR2: LGHNA, YNFKEQ. The CDR3 totals 15 residues. Trimming pared 0 bases from V and 3 bases from J, leaving 9 bases between. The DNA of the CDR3 is TGTGCCAGCAGCCAAGAAGGGGTCTTCAATCAGCCCCAGCATTTT. Translated, it gives CASSQEGVFNQPQHF.

This clonotype has ten or more counts. The chain combines TRBV11-2 with TRBJ2-1; weak D call: TRBD2 (6 bases). Germline-derived CDR1 and CDR2 are SGHAT and FQNNGV. The CDR3 covers 16 residues. V gave up 3 bases and J gave up 0 bases, with 12 bases separating them. CDR3 amino acids: CASSFLGTPSYNEQFF. The CDR3 region has the DNA TGTGCCAGCAGCTTCCTGGGGACTCCCTCCTACAATGAGCAGTTCTTC.

The chain uses TRBV6-5 and TRBJ2-3, with TRBD1 matching over 7 bases. Looked up from germline, CDR1 is MNHEY and CDR2 is SVGAGI. Trimming removed 5 bases from V and 6 bases from J; junction bases left unmatched: 11. The CDR3 runs to 15 residues. CDR3: CASSPGTEGTDTQYF. CDR3 sequence (DNA): TGTGCCAGCAGTCCTGGGACAGAAGGAACGGATACGCAGTATTTT.

The V call is TRBV10-3, the J call TRBJ1-6, with D perhaps TRBD1 (6 bases). Trimming took 3 bases from V and 7 from J, leaving 19 bases between them. The CDR3 has 17 amino acids. Per the germline V gene, CDR1 is ENHRY and CDR2 is SYGVKD. CDR3 bases: TGTGCCATCAGTGAACAGGGTTTGGAGTATTCGAATTCACCCCTCCACTTT. It encodes CAISEQGLEYSNSPLHF.

This clonotype was detected many times. V and J are TRBV11-2 and TRBJ2-2; D possibly uses TRBD1 or TRBD2 (6 bases each). Trimming cost V 5 bases and J 4 bases, with 14 bases left between them. This CDR3 region has 15 residues. CDR1 is SGHAT and CDR2 is FQNNGV in the germline V gene. The CDR3 spells CASSPRGPGTGELFF. DNA of the CDR3: TGTGCCAGCAGCCCTCGGGGGCCGGGCACCGGGGAGCTGTTTTTT.

The chain recombines TRBV6-2 or TRBV6-3 with TRBJ2-2, with D perhaps matching TRBD1 (6 bases). The germline CDR1 and CDR2 sequences are MNHEY and SVGEGT. Deletions cut 5 bases from V and 8 bases from J, with 15 bases between. The CDR3 is made up of 14 amino acids. The CDR3 region has the DNA TGTGCCAGCAGTCCGGGACAAGCGACTGGGGAGCTGTTTTTT. Protein product: CASSPGQATGELFF.

This chain joins TRBV6-4 and TRBJ1-2; D remains unclear. The germline V and J ends were trimmed by 6 bases and 5 bases, with 22 bases remaining between them. CDR1 is MRHNA, CDR2 SNTAGT, per germline. The CDR3 runs 16 residues. The CDR3 reads CASSAKNRHLLYGYTF. As DNA, the CDR3 is TGTGCCAGCAGCGCAAAGAATAGACACCTACTTTATGGCTACACCTTC.

The chain carries TRBV6-1 and TRBJ2-7; 10 nucleotides line up with TRBD1. Germline lookup yields CDR1 MNHNS and CDR2 SASEGT. The CDR3 is 14 amino acids. With V trimmed by 6 bases and J by 5 bases, 7 bases remained unmatched. CDR3 loop: CASRYPTGGDEQYF. The CDR3 DNA reads TGTGCCAGCAGATACCCGACAGGGGGCGACGAGCAGTACTTC.

This chain links TRBV5-1 with TRBJ1-3, with 8 bases fitting TRBD1. The J segment lost 4 bases and the V segment lost 4 bases, leaving 7 bases of the junction unmatched. Germline V gene sequence: CDR1 SGHRS, CDR2 YFSETQ. The CDR3 runs to 15 residues. The CDR3 sequence is CASSPDRASGNTIYF. The CDR3 coding sequence is TGCGCCAGCAGCCCGGACAGGGCCTCAGGAAACACCATATATTTT.

This clonotype was observed at least ten times. The rearrangement joins TRBV4-2 to TRBJ2-7; 9 positions match TRBD2. The trim removed 1 base at V and 3 bases at J, leaving 7 bases unmatched. This CDR3 has 16 residues. CDR1 is LGHNA and CDR2 is YNFKEQ in the germline V gene. The CDR3 protein is CASSQASGDADYEQYF. The CDR3 DNA sequence: TGTGCCAGCAGCCAAGCTAGCGGGGATGCCGACTACGAGCAGTACTTC.

The CDR3 DNA reads as TGTGCCAGCAGCGCCAGCGGGGGGGCGGTAGATACGCAGTATTTT. Protein: CASSASGGAVDTQYF. V usage is TRBV9 and J usage is TRBJ2-3, with 10 positions matching TRBD2. The CDR3 runs 15 residues. Looked up from germline, CDR1 is SGDLS and CDR2 is YYNGEE. Trimming removed 3 bases from V and 5 bases from J; junction bases left unmatched: 6.